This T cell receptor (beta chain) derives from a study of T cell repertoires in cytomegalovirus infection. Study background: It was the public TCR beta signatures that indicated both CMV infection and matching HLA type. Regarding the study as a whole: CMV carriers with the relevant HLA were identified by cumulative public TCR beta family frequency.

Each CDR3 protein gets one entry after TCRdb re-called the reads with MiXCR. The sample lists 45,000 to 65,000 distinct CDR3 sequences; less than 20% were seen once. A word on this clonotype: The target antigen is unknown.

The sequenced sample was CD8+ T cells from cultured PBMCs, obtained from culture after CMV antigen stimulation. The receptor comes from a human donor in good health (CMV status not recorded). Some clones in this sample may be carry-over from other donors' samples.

As DNA, the CDR3 is TGTGCCAGCAGCCATAGTACGAATGAGCAGTTCTTC. It specifies CASSHSTNEQFF. The V call is TRBV12-3 or TRBV12-4, the J call TRBJ2-1; D is uncertain. The CDR3 length is 12 residues. Trimming took 6 bases from V and 7 from J, leaving 10 bases between them.